A single T cell receptor (beta chain) is shown here with its context. No cognate antigen has been identified for it. The input lacks base qualities; no much larger clone sits a single base away. The CDR3 regions of human TCRbeta chains were analyzed by immunosequencing. The paper's processing steps were these. Repertoire TCRs were checked for matches against a reference library of SARS-CoV-2-specific TCRs that had been generated using the MIRA antigen-specificity platform. Breadth was defined as the fraction of unique TCRs that were SARS-CoV-2-associated, and depth was defined as the fraction of total T cells that were SARS-CoV-2-associated. Each spike-specific TCR was assigned to its reactive spike region and to a CD4 or CD8 class using the MIRA data. Log10-transformed breadth and depth values were compared by one-way ANOVA with Sidak's multiple comparisons tests. This is the immuneACCESS table as TCRdb keeps it, with only in-frame sequences that have V and J called. A part of the clones is gone; compared with another copy, unresolved V genes explain less than half, and the rest is unexplained. V and J calls plus clone size are reproduced from that table; the DNA served to infer D and trimming. For this sample there are 130,000 or so clones; 85% appear just once. The ten largest clones take up more than 7.5% of the sample.

These data come from a study of T cell responses to AZD1222 COVID-19 vaccine (dated by TCRdb to 2020 to 2022). About the full investigation: A total of about 230 trial participants underwent TCR sequencing, of whom 200 to 220 received two doses of AZD1222 and approximately 25 received two doses of the MenACWY control vaccine. Trial participants were enrolled by age into subgroups of 18-55, 56-69 and 70-plus years, and around 150, 28 and 57 TCR-sequenced participants, respectively, were included in these subgroups. The research as a whole found: Because no samples from the day 14 peak response were available, repertoires could be characterized only after the peak T cell response. CD4 TCRs associated with the vaccine covered the entire spike protein, and the dominant responses were in regions 160-218 and 743-854. Conclusions about previously exposed vaccinees were limited because only six AZD1222 recipients were SARS-CoV-2 seropositive at baseline. Participants were mostly white British, with more females than males. The authors suggested clonal diversity may have been underestimated. In the small 56-69-year group, the increase in depth fell short of significance, most likely because of low power. A significant rise in spike-specific TCR breadth and depth was observed after two AZD1222 doses relative to day 0 and relative to MenACWY recipients. Nearly half of unique spike-specific TCRs reportedly recognized epitopes outside regions mutated in the B.1.351 and B.1.1.7 variants.

The sample's time point label is to be understood as: about 28 days (+/-7) after the second vaccine dose. Interpreted using the paper, the treatment or condition label stands for: meningococcal conjugate vaccine given as trial control. Vaccinee samples were obtained from the UK trials COV001 and COV002, which included a single-blind randomized controlled phase 2/3 trial of AZD1222 (ChAdOx1 nCoV-19) in healthy adults. Trial participant PBMC samples were collected at day 0 and day 28 after the second dose for TCRbeta chain sequencing. The sample was peripheral blood, taken 28 days after the second dose of the MenACWY control vaccine. This receptor was obtained from an adult who received the MenACWY meningococcal vaccine as a control.

The nucleotide sequence is given as TGTGCCAGCTCAATCGGGTCGCACACCGGGGAGCTGTTTTTT. Its amino acids are CASSIGSHTGELFF. The rearranged chain carries TRBV18 and TRBJ2-2, with the D gene call left open. The junction shows trimming of 5 bases on V and 3 bases on J, plus 10 bases between the germline ends. CDR1 and CDR2, looked up from the germline V gene, are KGHSH and LQKENI. The CDR3 spans 14 residues, from the cysteine through the phenylalanine. The retained sequence is limited to the CDR3, 42 bases, with the frame set at the first base.